The rows below give T cell receptor beta chains drawn from one sample of a study of blood T cells in healthy people across ages. TCRdb called the 5' RACE reads again in MiXCR, with one record for every CDR3 protein. The repertoire holds about 1.7 million distinct CDR3 sequences, with about 28% as singletons. Input material: blood. These receptors all stem from a woman aged 25 to 39 in good health. CDR3s leave out the opening cysteine and the closing phenylalanine or tryptophan.

V gene,CDR3 length,CDR3 protein
TRBV19,12,ASSSLQGGNEQY
TRBV15,16,ATSRSYPGQGAFGELF
TRBV5-6,17,ASSGGLAGAPVSTDTQY
TRBV5-1,14,ASSLGTSGGYNEQF
TRBV15,13,ATSILGQGSLKLF
TRBV7-2,11,ASSPGQVYEQY
TRBV7-2,14,ASSLAPFGERDTQY
TRBV3-1,13,ASSPASSGAYEQY
TRBV5-6,12,ASATSGVAYEQY
TRBV6-2/TRBV6-3,14,ASSWTSGSSYNEQF
TRBV5-1,18,ASSPKVGGTTLISYNEQF
TRBV2,15,ASSQALGPYSNQPQH
TRBV7-8,13,ASSAAGQGNSPLH
TRBV28,14,ASSPTGTARQETQY
TRBV28,9,ASSHMGEQY
TRBV28,12,ATRRTGGNRPQH
TRBV28,14,ASTTRGSGVRGEQY
TRBV6-5,14,ASSYSGGGGTGELF
TRBV7-9,11,ASKPPQGGEAF
TRBV3-1,13,ASSQRDSPYNEQF
TRBV20-1,11,SASRGTGRGYT
TRBV28,11,ANRDKVIYEQY
TRBV20-1,13,SASDGGGRSTEAF
TRBV7-8,9,ASSFDFEQY
TRBV7-3,13,ASSPGTSGANVLT
TRBV4-1,14,ASSPTTSRSTDTQY
TRBV20-1,13,SAAPNRGGTYEQY
TRBV11-2,14,ASSTVGAGLPGAQY
TRBV5-1,16,ASSLDSGLGGANYGYT
TRBV6-2/TRBV6-3,13,ASSQRTSGANEQF
TRBV5-1,12,ASSLDFPHQPQH
TRBV7-9,12,ASSLVSTTGELF
TRBV2,14,ASSGPGQGTYNEQF
TRBV2,11,AGSDSPNYGYT
TRBV2,10,ASSATTETQY
TRBV2,12,ASSTGTPGNEQY
TRBV9,16,ASSVGELAGTSTDTQY
TRBV5-1,12,ASSQGSKSEKLF
TRBV9,13,ASSVGRTVQETQY
TRBV4-1,14,ASSPIQETEKNIQY
TRBV24-1,11,ATSDGSLETQY
TRBV5-1,13,ASSSPDRGGETQY
TRBV9,12,ASSGQIQGEKLF
TRBV5-5,14,ASSSRQGYTYNEQF
TRBV12-3/TRBV12-4,12,ASSIGITSYEQY
TRBV11-2,13,ASEAPGGITYEQY
TRBV29-1,13,SVEQQGAKGYGYT
TRBV7-2,12,ASSLSMGEETQY
TRBV29-1,11,SVEDGLGETQY
TRBV4-3,13,ASSQDKHSNQPQH
TRBV6-5,10,ASSQGDEKRF
TRBV7-9,12,ASSSRPSYNEQF
TRBV7-9,12,ASSLVLAMETQY
TRBV6-5,12,ASTRLAGSYEQY
TRBV2,12,ASRQRTGYNEQF
TRBV7-6,11,ASSSVLYNEQY
TRBV7-9,11,SSSLAGGETQY
TRBV30,15,AWSALGGGKVYNEQF
TRBV7-2,13,ASSLDRDTMWPQH